Listed below are T cell receptor beta chains from one sample, sequenced in a study of T cell responses to AZD1222 COVID-19 vaccine. Repertoires were generated with immunoSEQ multiplex PCR, while TCRdb's copy carries only in-frame clones and drops some. Here the sample spans 90,000 to 150,000 clones, 75% to 95% being singletons. The starting material was peripheral blood, obtained on day 0 of AZD1222 vaccination. All receptors come from an adult in good health. Both conserved end residues are part of each CDR3. The D gene is left open where the match is weak. Size tells how often a clone was seen (once, few, many) or the class of an expanded clone, and some rows leave it out.

V gene	D gene	J gene	clone size	CDR3 length	CDR3 protein
TRBV7-9	-	TRBJ2-3	once	14	CASSLLATADTQYF
TRBV5-1	-	TRBJ2-1	-	14	CASSSDSSYNEQFF
TRBV6-5	-	TRBJ1-1	-	15	CASSPGGAWSTEAFF
TRBV2	TRBD2	TRBJ2-5	once	18	CASNGLAGAPEVGETQYF
TRBV12-3/TRBV12-4	-	TRBJ1-5	once	11	CASSWGQPQHF
TRBV30	TRBD1	TRBJ1-2	-	16	CAWTQDADRVSYGYTF
TRBV2	-	TRBJ1-1	-	15	CASSADSKRNTEAFF
TRBV30	TRBD2	TRBJ2-2	-	14	CAWSLTSGRGELFF
TRBV18	TRBD1	TRBJ1-5	-	15	CASSPGGGGNQPQHF
TRBV4-2	-	TRBJ1-2	-	15	CASSQDFRGDYGYTF
TRBV28	TRBD1	TRBJ1-5	-	17	CASRPTTGTGNNQPQHF
TRBV7-2	TRBD1	TRBJ1-1	-	14	CASSVQGGSTEAFF
TRBV2	-	TRBJ1-2	-	13	CASTEQNLGGYTF
TRBV2	TRBD1	TRBJ2-7	-	14	CASSTWTGVDEQYF
TRBV27	-	TRBJ1-6	-	14	CASSFSGAYSPLHF
TRBV19	-	TRBJ2-7	-	15	CASSIGRGPSYEQYF
TRBV15	-	TRBJ1-1	-	18	CATSRDAIPGLVNTEAFF
TRBV3-1/TRBV3-2	-	TRBJ1-2	-	12	CASSSLDYGYTF
TRBV2	TRBD1	TRBJ1-4	-	14	CASNFLGGGVGLFF
TRBV21-1	-	TRBJ1-2	once	12	CATGPTNYGYTF
TRBV6-1	TRBD2	TRBJ2-7	-	14	CASRLAGGSHEQYF
TRBV16	-	TRBJ2-7	-	14	CASSQSIASYEQYF
TRBV19	-	TRBJ2-7	-	13	CASSIEDFYEQYF
TRBV4-2	-	TRBJ1-1	-	19	CASSQDLFTGWGLNTEAFF
TRBV7-2	-	TRBJ1-2	once	14	CASSLPGAVDGYTF
TRBV7-8	TRBD2	TRBJ2-7	-	15	CASSPTSGRAHEQYF
TRBV6-5	-	TRBJ1-2	-	14	CASSYSTATGGYTF